The T cell receptor beta chain described here comes from a study of blood T cell repertoires in COVID-19. Sequenced by immunoSEQ multiplex PCR; TCRdb stores in-frame clones only, minus some. The sample shows roughly 50,000 clones, 78% of them seen only once. This CDR3 region has 16 residues. With V trimmed by 2 bases and J by 4 bases, 8 bases remained unmatched. Germline CDR1 and CDR2: SNHLY and FYNNEI. The chain uses TRBV2 and TRBJ2-3; 8 bases match TRBD2. The sample was peripheral blood. The clonotype originates from a human donor with active or convalescent COVID-19. The donor label of this sample is uncertain. CDR3 DNA sequence: TGTGCCAGCAGTGAACAGGGACTAGGTATCTCAGATACGCAGTATTTT. Translation: CASSEQGLGISDTQYF.